These 20 T cell receptor beta chains were all obtained from the same sample, sequenced in a study of OX40 agonist ivuxolimab in advanced cancers. TCRdb's copy holds only in-frame clones and misses some; the assay was immunoSEQ multiplex PCR. The sample records roughly 93,000 clones, about 84% being singletons. Source: CD4+ or CD8+ T cells sorted from blood, taken in a trial of the OX40 agonist ivuxolimab. These receptors all come from an adult with an advanced solid tumor such as melanoma, head and neck, liver or kidney cancer.

The table lists this clone with a count of one. The rearrangement joins TRBV4-3 to TRBJ1-5; no clear D gene. V dropped 0 bases and J dropped 1 base, with 10 bases sitting between them. This CDR3 contains 16 residues. Germline CDR1 is LGHNA and CDR2 is YSLEER. The CDR3 nucleotides are TGCGCCAGCAGCCAAGATCGCTGGCAGAGCAATCAGCCCCAGCATTTT. Translating it yields CASSQDRWQSNQPQHF.

A single count supports this clone. J is TRBJ2-5 and V is TRBV19; TRBD2 matches 8 bases. The CDR3 is 12 amino acids. With V trimmed by 3 bases and J by 11 bases, 5 bases remained unmatched. Germline-derived CDR1 and CDR2 are LNHDA and SQIVND (reference sequence). CDR3 residues: CASSMEGLGQYF. For the CDR3, the DNA is TGTGCCAGTAGTATGGAGGGACTAGGGCAGTACTTC. The full variable domain, its missing parts supplied by reference TRBV19 and TRBJ2-5, is DGGITQSPKYLFRKEGQNVTLSCEQNLNHDAMYWYRQDPGQGLRLIYYSQIVNDFQKGDIAEGYSVSREKKESFPLTVTSAQKNPTAFYLCASSMEGLGQYFGPGTRLLVL.

The genes are TRBV6-5 and TRBJ2-5, with 7 bases fitting TRBD2. The ends lost 2 bases at V and 2 bases at J; junction bases unmatched: 8. The germline V gene has CDR1 MNHEY and CDR2 SVGAGI. This CDR3 has 16 amino acids. In nucleotides, the CDR3 is TGTGCCAGCAGTTACACCTACTCTAGCGGACAAGAGACCCAGTACTTC. Its translation: CASSYTYSSGQETQYF.

J is TRBJ1-1 and V is TRBV21-1. TRBV21-1 is annotated as a pseudogene. The CDR3 is 15 amino acids. The CDR3 DNA follows: TGTGCCAGCAGCAAAGTCAAGGGAAATATGACTGAAGCTTTCTTT. This translates into CASSKVKGNMTEAFF.

The J gene is TRBJ2-3, the V gene TRBV4-1, with D unclear. Trimming took 0 bases from V and 2 from J, leaving 12 bases between them. CDR1 is MGHRA, CDR2 YSYEKL, per germline. The CDR3 covers 16 residues. The CDR3 bases are TGCGCCAGCAGCCAAGATGAGCTGCGGACCACAGATACGCAGTATTTT. Its protein product is CASSQDELRTTDTQYF.

The gene calls are TRBV7-2 and TRBJ2-3; no definite D call. The CDR3 sequence is 13 residues long. Germline lookup yields CDR1 SGHTA and CDR2 FQGNSA. The ends were cut back, 4 bases at V and 4 bases at J, with 9 bases in the middle. Written as DNA, the CDR3 is TGTGCCAGCAGCTCCTTAGGACCAGATACGCAGTATTTT. This gives the protein CASSSLGPDTQYF.

The chain joins TRBV6-6 to TRBJ1-1; weak D call: TRBD1 (5 bases). Germline CDR1 reads MNHNY; CDR2 reads SVGAGI (reference sequence). This CDR3 contains 13 residues. V was clipped by 2 bases and J by 8 bases, with 12 bases between them. The CDR3 is CASSYQGGGEAFF. As DNA, the CDR3 is TGTGCCAGCAGTTACCAGGGTGGGGGGGAAGCTTTCTTT.

This clone was detected a few times. The chain couples TRBV9 to TRBJ2-1; weak D call: TRBD2 (7 bases). This CDR3 contains 15 residues. V was trimmed by 0 bases and J by 5 bases, leaving 12 bases between them. Germline CDR1 is SGDLS and CDR2 is YYNGEE. In DNA, the CDR3 is TGTGCCAGCAGCGTAGAGGGGGGAGGGAACAATGAGCAGTTCTTC. It encodes CASSVEGGGNNEQFF.

This chain links TRBV27 with TRBJ2-5; 10 nucleotides align to TRBD2. This CDR3 has 13 residues. With 6 bases clipped from V and 5 bases from J, the junction kept 3 bases outside the gene matches. CDR1 is MNHEY and CDR2 is SMNVEV in the germline V gene (reference sequence). The CDR3 DNA reads as TGTGCCAGCAGAACGGGACTAGCGGAGACCCAGTACTTC. Translating it yields CASRTGLAETQYF.

This clone was observed a handful of times. The genes are TRBV7-2 and TRBJ2-2; D might be TRBD2 (5 bases). The CDR3 has 15 residues. V was clipped by 2 bases and J by 1 base, with 8 bases between them. Germline CDR1 is SGHTA and CDR2 is FQGNSA. Here the CDR3 DNA reads TGTGCCAGCAGCTTACGACGGGGGAACACCGGGGAGCTGTTTTTT. Its protein is CASSLRRGNTGELFF.

The chain recombines TRBV4-1 with TRBJ2-1; D call uncertain. The CDR3 totals 12 residues. V shed 2 bases and J shed 9 bases, with 8 bases lying between them. Looked up from germline, CDR1 is MGHRA and CDR2 is YSYEKL. CDR3 protein: CASSQSIGEQFF. CDR3 DNA: TGCGCCAGCAGCCAAAGCATTGGTGAGCAGTTCTTC.

The V and J genes are TRBV5-6 and TRBJ1-5; the D is unclear. V was cut by 3 bases and J by 0 bases, with 10 bases left in between. This CDR3 spans 15 amino acids. Per germline, CDR1 SGHDT and CDR2 YYEEEE. The CDR3 bases are TGTGCCAGCAGCTCTTATGGGTATAGCAATCAGCCCCAGCATTTT. Protein: CASSSYGYSNQPQHF. Using reference TRBV5-6 and TRBJ1-5 for the parts outside the CDR3, the full variable domain is DAGVTQSPTHLIKTRGQQVTLRCSPKSGHDTVSWYQQALGQGPQFIFQYYEEEERQRGNFPDRFSGHQFPNYSSELNVNALLLGDSALYLCASSSYGYSNQPQHFGDGTRLSIL.

The table lists this clone with a few counts. Other DNA variants within this sample encode the same CDR3. The chain recombines TRBV7-9 with TRBJ1-3; D may be TRBD1 (5 bases). Trimming left V 2 bases short and J 4 bases short, with 12 bases between. Germline V CDR1 and CDR2: SEHNR, FQNEAQ (reference sequence). CDR3 length: 15 amino acids. Written as DNA, the CDR3 is TGTGCCAGCAGCTTATCCGGGACTGGGGGAAACACCATATATTTT. Translating gives CASSLSGTGGNTIYF.

The chain combines TRBV4-1 with TRBJ2-1; TRBD2 agrees at 8 bases. The CDR3 extends over 17 amino acids. CDR1 is MGHRA, CDR2 YSYEKL, per germline. Trimming cost V 0 bases and J 6 bases; bases outside gene matches: 10. CDR3 sequence: CASSQDRSGAGSNEQFF. The CDR3 coding sequence is TGCGCCAGCAGCCAAGATCGTAGCGGGGCCGGTAGCAATGAGCAGTTCTTC.

J is TRBJ2-2 and V is TRBV7-2; perhaps D is TRBD1 or TRBD2 (5 bases each). V lost 5 bases and J lost 3, with 10 bases in between. This CDR3 is built from 14 residues. CDR1 and CDR2 from the germline V gene are SGHTA and FQGNSA. The CDR3, as DNA: TGTGCCAGCAGCCTCCGGGGCGACACCGGGGAGCTGTTTTTT. It yields the protein CASSLRGDTGELFF.

This clone was seen only once. V usage is TRBV21-1 and J usage is TRBJ2-5. The tail of the sequence fits TRBJ2-7 better, so the J call may be wrong. TRBV21-1 is termed a pseudogene. CDR3 length: 14 residues. The CDR3 DNA reads TGTGCCAGCAGCCGAGCCCAGGGTGAGGGCGAGCAGTACTTC. It yields the protein CASSRAQGEGEQYF.

CDR3 DNA: TGTGCCAGCAGCGGACAGGGTTACGAGCAGTACTTC. Translation gives CASSGQGYEQYF. The V call is TRBV11-2, the J call TRBJ2-7; 8 bases are shared with TRBD1. Trimming removed 5 bases from V and 4 bases from J; junction bases left unmatched: 1. Germline V gene lookup returns CDR1 SGHAT and CDR2 FQNNGV. The CDR3 runs to 12 residues.

The V and J genes are TRBV6-5 and TRBJ1-6, with no clear D. CDR3 length: 12 residues. Germline loops: CDR1 MNHEY, CDR2 SVGAGI. Trimming left V 3 bases short and J 6 bases short, with 3 bases between. CDR3 DNA: TGTGCCAGCAGTTATGGTAATTCACCCCTCCACTTT. This sequence encodes CASSYGNSPLHF.

This clone showed up just once. The chain carries TRBV23-1 and TRBJ2-1, with TRBD2 identical over 8 bases. TRBV23-1 is identified as an open reading frame with a role that is uncertain. V was pared by 2 bases and J by 8 bases, with 14 bases of the junction left unmatched. This CDR3 region has 17 residues. Here the CDR3 reads CASSQRVVGLAGHEQFF. In DNA, the CDR3 is TGCGCCAGCAGTCAACGGGTAGTAGGTTTAGCGGGACATGAGCAGTTCTTC.

The V call is TRBV7-2, the J call TRBJ2-1, with 9 bases matching TRBD1. The CDR3 is 14 residues long. Germline V gives CDR1 SGHTA, CDR2 FQGNSA. The V segment lost 5 bases and the J segment 9 bases; nucleotides outside the gene matches: 8. CDR3 in amino acids: CASSSRDRVGEQFF. The CDR3, as DNA: TGTGCCAGCAGCAGCCGGGACAGGGTTGGTGAGCAGTTCTTC. Supplemented by reference TRBV7-2 and TRBJ2-1, the full variable domain reads GAGVSQSPSNKVTEKGKDVELRCDPISGHTALYWYRQSLGQGLEFLIYFQGNSAPDKSGLPSDRFSAERTGGSVSTLTIQRTQQEDSAVYLCASSSRDRVGEQFFGPGTRLTVL.